The 4 T cell receptor beta chains in this list originate from one sample, sequenced in a study of radiotherapy plus CTLA-4 blockade in lung cancer. Some clones are missing from TCRdb's copy, which holds only in-frame ones; the method was immunoSEQ multiplex PCR. The sample lists about 31,000 clones, roughly 71% occurring once. The source was peripheral blood, collected from a patient treated with radiotherapy plus ipilimumab. These TCRs come from a human donor with non-small cell lung cancer whose response to radiotherapy plus ipilimumab could not be evaluated.

This clone appeared a few times. V usage is TRBV18 and J usage is TRBJ2-5, with 7 nucleotides matching TRBD1. Trimming removed 1 base from V and 2 bases from J; junction bases left unmatched: 1. The CDR3 consists of 14 residues. CDR1 and CDR2 from the germline V gene are KGHSH and LQKENI. In nucleotides, the CDR3 is TGTGCCAGCTCACCACAGACAGGGCAAGAGACCCAGTACTTC. This codes for CASSPQTGQETQYF. Variable domain in full (rest from reference TRBV18 and TRBJ2-5): NAGVMQNPRHLVRRRGQEARLRCSPMKGHSHVYWYRQLPEEGLKFMVYLQKENIIDESGMPKERFSAEFPKEGPSILRIQQVVRGDSAAYFCASSPQTGQETQYFGPGTRLLVL.

The chain is built from TRBV2 and TRBJ2-1, with 7 positions matching TRBD1. Germline trimming cut 8 bases from V and 7 bases from J; bases unmatched to any gene: 8. The length of the CDR3 is 13 residues. CDR1 and CDR2 (germline): SNHLY, FYNNEI. The chain's CDR3 is CASVGQQGNEQFF. DNA of the CDR3: TGTGCCAGCGTCGGGCAACAGGGGAATGAGCAGTTCTTC. The full variable domain, its missing parts supplied by reference TRBV2 and TRBJ2-1, is EPEVTQTPSHQVTQMGQEVILRCVPISNHLYFYWYRQILGQKVEFLVSFYNNEISEKSEIFDDQFSVERPDGSNFTLKIRSTKLEDSAMYFCASVGQQGNEQFFGPGTRLTVL.

This clone was seen only once. The chain uses TRBV28 and TRBJ2-2; 8 bases are a match to TRBD2. The CDR3 consists of 15 residues. The V gene's germline CDR1 is MDHEN and CDR2 SYDVKM. V gave up 6 bases and J gave up 1 base; unmatched junction bases: 4. CDR3 sequence reads: CASRPTSGNTGELFF. The CDR3 DNA reads TGTGCCAGCAGGCCTACTAGCGGGAACACCGGGGAGCTGTTTTTT.

The chain combines TRBV5-5 with TRBJ2-3, with D tentatively TRBD2 (6 bases). This CDR3 has 16 residues. Germline assignment: CDR1 SGHKS and CDR2 YYEKEE (reference sequence). Trimming removed 0 bases from V and 0 bases from J, with 11 bases in between. Here the CDR3 DNA reads TGTGCCAGCAGCTTGGCAGGTAGCGGAAGCACAGATACGCAGTATTTT. Protein: CASSLAGSGSTDTQYF.